The clone carrying this TCR beta chain was seen at least ten times. The data originate from a study of identical twins. CDR1 is SGHTA, CDR2 FQGNSA, per germline. This CDR3 contains 14 residues. V lost 2 bases to trimming and J lost 7 bases, with 12 bases between them. Template switching added a universal primer binding site, and final cDNA carried unique molecular identifiers. TCRdb redid the calling of the 5' RACE reads with MiXCR, one entry per CDR3 protein. The sample holds some 600,000 distinct CDR3 sequences, just over 7% seen once. All of the donors were Caucasians in good health. In addition, the sample was reused for a study of yellow fever vaccine responses in identical twins.

The sequence was collected from a woman between 18 and 29 years old in good health. This chain connects TRBV7-2 to TRBJ1-5, with D unclear. Material: PBMCs. For the CDR3, the DNA is TGTGCCAGCAGCTTATGGGCGGGGAGCCAGCCCCAGCATTTT. This encodes CASSLWAGSQPQHF.